What follows is one TCR beta chain and its context. Its antigen remains unidentified. These data are taken from a study of CXCR3-negative and CXCR3-positive naive CD8 T cells. Across the study: Sequencing yielded approximately 130 million TRB reads, roughly 1.5 +/- 0.3 million per library.

This CDR3 region has 15 residues. Germline loops: CDR1 SNHLY, CDR2 FYNNEI. Study-level results: Naive subsets were similarly diverse, while memory CD8+ repertoires were much less diverse.

The method, 5' RACE with UMI labels, was used to prepare the TRB cDNA libraries. No DNA is given; TCRdb re-called the 5' RACE reads and lists each CDR3 protein once. The sample table includes approximately 49,000 distinct CDR3 sequences. The sequence derives from a human donor in good health. Some clones in this sample may be carry-over from other donors' samples. J is TRBJ2-7 and V is TRBV2; TCRdb names TRBD2, which stays unverified in the absence of DNA. Sequences were obtained from memory CD8+ T cells from blood. CDR3 amino acids: CASSVGVLGSEEQYF.